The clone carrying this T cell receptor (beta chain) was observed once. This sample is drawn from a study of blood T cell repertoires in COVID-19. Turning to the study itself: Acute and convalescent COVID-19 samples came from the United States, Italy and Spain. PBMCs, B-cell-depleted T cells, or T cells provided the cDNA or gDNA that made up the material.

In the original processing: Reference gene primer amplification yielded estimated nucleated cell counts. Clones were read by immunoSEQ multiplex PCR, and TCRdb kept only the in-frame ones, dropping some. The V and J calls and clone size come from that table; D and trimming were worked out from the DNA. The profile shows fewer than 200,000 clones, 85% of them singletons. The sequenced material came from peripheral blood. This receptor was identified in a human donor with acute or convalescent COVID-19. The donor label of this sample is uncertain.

The CDR3 loop reads CATGRASVSYNEQFF. DNA for the CDR3: TGTGCCACAGGCCGTGCGTCCGTCTCCTACAATGAGCAGTTCTTC. V and J are TRBV27 and TRBJ2-1; no reliable D call. The CDR3 has 15 residues. The germline V and J ends were trimmed by 10 bases and 0 bases, with 16 bases remaining between them. Per the germline V gene, CDR1 is MNHEY and CDR2 is SMNVEV (reference sequence).